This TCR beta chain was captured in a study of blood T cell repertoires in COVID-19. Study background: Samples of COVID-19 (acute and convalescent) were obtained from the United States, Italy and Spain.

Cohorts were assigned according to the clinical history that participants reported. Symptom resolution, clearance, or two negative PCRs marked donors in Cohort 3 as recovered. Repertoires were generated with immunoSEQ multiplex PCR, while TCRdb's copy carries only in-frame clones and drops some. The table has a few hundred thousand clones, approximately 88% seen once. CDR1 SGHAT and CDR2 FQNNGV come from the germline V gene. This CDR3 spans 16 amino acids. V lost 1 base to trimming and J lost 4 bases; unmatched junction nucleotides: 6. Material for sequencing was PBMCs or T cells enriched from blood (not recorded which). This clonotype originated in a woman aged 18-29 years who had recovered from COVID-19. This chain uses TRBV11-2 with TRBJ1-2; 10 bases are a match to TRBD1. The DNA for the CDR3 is TGTGCCAGCAGCTTAGCCGGGACAGGGGTTAGCTATGGCTACACCTTC. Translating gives CASSLAGTGVSYGYTF.